This paragraph reports one T cell receptor beta chain. Its antigen is currently not known. No per-base quality is available; no much larger clone lies one base away. The Qiagen DNeasy kit was used to extract genomic DNA both from unsorted PBMCs and from the negatively selected CD4+ and CD8+ fractions. Amplification of TCR beta CDR3 regions was done by immunoSEQ multiplex PCR with primers that anneal to V and J segments. A synthetic immune receptor repertoire was used to minimize amplification bias, and any residual bias was removed computationally once sequencing was done. The original methods were these. Custom Python scripts were used to quantify repertoire diversity as the Shannon entropy index. The unsorted, CD4+ and CD8+ repertoires were each analyzed separately, with the exception of combined analyses, where CD4+ and CD8+ sequences were merged in silico. Clonal expansion was defined as a frequency increase of at least 2-fold after treatment compared with C1D1, and clones undetected at baseline were assigned a pseudocount of 0.5. Singleton clones were defined as clones with 0 or 1 copy at C1D1, and non-singleton clones were defined as clones with 2 or more copies. Clones expanded in unsorted samples were annotated as CD4+, CD8+ or unknown by matching protein sequences in sorted samples from the same patient. Wilcoxon tests on paired samples were used to test changes in diversity from C1D1 to C4D1. TCRdb's version of the immuneACCESS table is confined to in-frame rearrangements and falls short of the full clone set. An unresolved V gene accounts for under half of the shortfall where checked; the remainder is of unknown origin. The D gene and trimming were derived from the DNA, and the V and J assignments and clone size from that table. The sample yields under 45,000 clones; around 64% were counted once. The top ten hold 2.5% to 3.5% of the sample.

The data derive from a study of PD-1 blockade in classical Hodgkin lymphoma (dated by TCRdb to about 2020). Regarding the study in general: Nivolumab dosing was 3 mg/kg intravenously every 2 weeks, continuing until either disease progression or unacceptable toxicity. To define a peripheral blood immune signature of response to PD-1 blockade in classical Hodgkin lymphoma, the study combined TCR beta sequencing with CyTOF. The paper's findings and limits, for the study overall: Among trial patients, those achieving complete response had baseline diversity similar to that of newly diagnosed patients, while diversity was significantly lower in partial responders and progressors. The study was restricted to a single clinical trial cohort, and the causes of repertoire differences, possibly disease activity or prior therapy, were left undefined. Baseline TCR diversity was reported as lower in newly diagnosed patients than in healthy donors, and lower still in relapsed/refractory patients. CD4+ but not CD8+ TCR diversity rose significantly by C4D1 (p=0.0027 vs p=0.16), most apparent in complete responders (p=0.02). Lower diversity was seen in patients whose nivolumab began less than 1 year after ASCT, and these patients were left out of later analyses so that immune reconstitution would not confound the results.

Looking up the germline V gene yields CDR1 SGHAT and CDR2 FQNNGV. After removal of 5 bases from V and 8 bases from J, the junction retains 7 bases not matched to a gene. The CDR3 contains 15 residues, cysteine and phenylalanine counted. Only CDR3 DNA is held: 45 bases, read in frame from base 1. The time point label for this specimen denotes: cycle 4 day 1 (C4D1), after 5 to 7 weeks of nivolumab. Every trial patient had relapsed after autologous stem cell transplantation, and cohorts A, B and C differed in prior brentuximab vedotin exposure. The trial cohort included around 56 patients with relapsed/refractory classical Hodgkin lymphoma, and each patient had a best overall response of complete response, partial response or progressive disease. Trial patients were treated with single-agent nivolumab in the multi-cohort phase II CheckMate 205 trial. An independent review committee assessed best overall response using the 2007 International Working Group response criteria. Trial PBMCs were collected just before the start of nivolumab (C1D1) and during therapy at cycle 2 day 1 and cycle 4 day 1. Peripheral blood was collected in 8 mL Vacutainer Cell Preparation Tubes, from which PBMCs were isolated by centrifugation and then cryopreserved.

The sequence is built from TRBV11-2 and TRBJ2-1; TRBD2 aligns with 12 central bases. Here the sequenced sample was peripheral blood mononuclear cells (PBMCs), taken before the fourth cycle of nivolumab. The clonotype originates from a human donor with classical Hodgkin lymphoma. The CDR3 reads CASSRTSGARDEQFF. The DNA sequence is TGTGCCAGCAGCCGGACTAGCGGGGCCAGGGATGAGCAGTTCTTC. Full variable domain (CDR3 extended with the reference TRBV11-2 and TRBJ2-1 proteins): EAGVAQSPRYKIIEKRQSVAFWCNPISGHATLYWYQQILGQGPKLLIQFQNNGVVDDSQLPKDRFSAERLKGVDSTLKIQPAKLEDSAVYLCASSRTSGARDEQFFGPGTRLTVL.